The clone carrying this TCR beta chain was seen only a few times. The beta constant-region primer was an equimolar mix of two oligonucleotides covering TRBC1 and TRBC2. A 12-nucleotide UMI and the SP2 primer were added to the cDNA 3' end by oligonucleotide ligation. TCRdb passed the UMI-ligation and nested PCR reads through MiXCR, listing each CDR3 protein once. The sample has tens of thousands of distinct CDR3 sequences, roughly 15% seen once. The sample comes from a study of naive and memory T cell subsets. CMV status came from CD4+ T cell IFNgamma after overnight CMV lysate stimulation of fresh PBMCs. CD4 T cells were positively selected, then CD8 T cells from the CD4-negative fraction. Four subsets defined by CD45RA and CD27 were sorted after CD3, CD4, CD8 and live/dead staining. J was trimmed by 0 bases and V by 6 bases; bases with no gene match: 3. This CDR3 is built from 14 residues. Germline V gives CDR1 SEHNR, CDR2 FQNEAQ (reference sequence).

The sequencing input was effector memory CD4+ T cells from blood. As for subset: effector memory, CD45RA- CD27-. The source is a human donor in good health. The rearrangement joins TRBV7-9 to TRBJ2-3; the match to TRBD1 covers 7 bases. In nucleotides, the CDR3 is TGTGCCAGCAGGGGACAGCTTAGCACAGATACGCAGTATTTT. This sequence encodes CASRGQLSTDTQYF.